These 18 T cell receptor beta chains were all obtained from the same sample, sequenced in a study of T cell responses to AZD1222 COVID-19 vaccine. The repertoire was sequenced with immunoSEQ multiplex PCR; TCRdb's copy has only in-frame clones and lacks some. The sample shows approximately 200,000 clones, roughly 94% of them seen only once. The sample in question was peripheral blood, obtained 28 days after the second dose of the MenACWY control vaccine. Receptor source: an adult who received the MenACWY meningococcal vaccine as a control.

This clone was counted once. The V call is TRBV19, the J call TRBJ2-1, with TRBD2 matching over 8 bases. Germline CDR1 LNHDA, CDR2 SQIVND (reference sequence). V lost 8 bases, J lost 7 bases, and 7 bases stayed unmatched. The CDR3 consists of 13 residues. The CDR3 region has the DNA TGTGCCAGTTGCACGAGCGGGAGAAATGAGCAGTTCTTC. Translating it yields CASCTSGRNEQFF. The full variable domain, its missing parts supplied by reference TRBV19 and TRBJ2-1, is DGGITQSPKYLFRKEGQNVTLSCEQNLNHDAMYWYRQDPGQGLRLIYYSQIVNDFQKGDIAEGYSVSREKKESFPLTVTSAQKNPTAFYLCASCTSGRNEQFFGPGTRLTVL.

The V call is TRBV27, the J call TRBJ2-5; 8 bases align to TRBD1. With 2 bases clipped from V and 7 bases from J, the junction kept 9 bases outside the gene matches. The CDR3 contains 15 residues. CDR1 MNHEY and CDR2 SMNVEV come from the germline V gene (reference sequence). Here the CDR3 DNA reads TGTGCCAGCAGTTTAGGCAGGGGGCTTGTAGGGACCCAGTACTTC. It encodes CASSLGRGLVGTQYF.

This chain links TRBV5-4 with TRBJ1-2; D ambiguous. The CDR3 loop spans 15 amino acids. V was trimmed by 6 bases and J by 8 bases, leaving 23 bases between them. In germline, CDR1 is SGHNT, CDR2 YYREEE (reference sequence). CDR3 amino acids: CASTTPTGVRRGYTF. DNA of the CDR3: TGTGCCAGCACCACACCCACCGGGGTACGTCGCGGCTACACCTTC.

The chain combines TRBV2 with TRBJ1-1; 7 bases match TRBD1. The CDR3 runs to 15 residues. V lost 8 bases to trimming and J lost 4 bases; unmatched junction nucleotides: 13. Germline CDR1 reads SNHLY; CDR2 reads FYNNEI. The CDR3 region has the DNA TGTGCCAGCCAAGTGGGACAGATCCCAGGCACTGAAGCTTTCTTT. It encodes CASQVGQIPGTEAFF.

V usage is TRBV4-3 and J usage is TRBJ2-2; 8 nucleotides agree with TRBD2. Germline lookup yields CDR1 LGHNA and CDR2 YSLEER. This CDR3 has 15 residues. The trim removed 0 bases at V and 9 bases at J, leaving 6 bases unmatched. CDR3 loop: CASSQDFPGGRELFF. The CDR3 nucleotides are TGCGCCAGCAGCCAAGACTTTCCGGGAGGGAGGGAGCTGTTTTTT.

The rearrangement links TRBV28 to TRBJ1-2; possibly TRBD1 for D (6 bases). The ends were cut back, 6 bases at V and 4 bases at J, with 15 bases in the middle. This CDR3 comprises 14 residues. Germline CDR1 reads MDHEN; CDR2 reads SYDVKM. CDR3 protein: CASSGQGTGYGYTF. CDR3 nucleotide sequence: TGTGCCAGCAGCGGGCAGGGGACTGGCTATGGCTACACCTTC.

This clone is a singleton in its sample. Written as DNA, the CDR3 is TGTGCCACTCGGGACTCACCCTACGAGCAGTACTTC. This encodes CATRDSPYEQYF. The chain employs TRBV10-3 and TRBJ2-7; possibly TRBD2 for D (6 bases). The germline V gene encodes CDR1 ENHRY and CDR2 SYGVKD. The CDR3 has 12 residues. Trimming left V 10 bases short and J 2 bases short, with 12 bases between.

CDR3 nucleotide sequence: TGTGCCAGCAGCCCTAGCGGGAGAATAACAGATACGCAGTATTTT. This encodes CASSPSGRITDTQYF. The rearrangement uses TRBV3-1 (or the pseudogene TRBV3-2) and TRBJ2-3; 10 nucleotides agree with TRBD2. Trimming took 4 bases from V and 3 from J; bases not matched to a gene: 4. This CDR3 is built from 15 residues. CDR1 is LGHDT and CDR2 is YNNKEL in the germline V gene (reference sequence).

The chain employs TRBV6-4 and TRBJ1-1; D unresolved. Germline V lookup: CDR1 MRHNA, CDR2 SNTAGT. CDR3 length: 15 residues. With 6 bases removed from V and 1 base from J, the gap between germline ends came to 15 bases. The CDR3 DNA reads TGTGCCAGCAGGGTTCGGGCGGGGAAGAACACTGAAGCTTTCTTT. This translates into CASRVRAGKNTEAFF.

This chain links TRBV5-4 with TRBJ2-1; the match to TRBD1 covers 7 bases. The V segment lost 5 bases and the J segment 9 bases; nucleotides outside the gene matches: 5. CDR1 and CDR2 from the germline V gene are SGHNT and YYREEE (reference sequence). This CDR3 region has 12 residues. The CDR3 DNA follows: TGTGCCAGCAGTTACAGGGGAAGTGAGCAGTTCTTC. Translated, it gives CASSYRGSEQFF.

The rearrangement links TRBV30 to TRBJ2-2, with D hard to call. The CDR3 is 13 amino acids. V was pared by 2 bases and J by 5 bases, with 9 bases between. Germline V gene lookup returns CDR1 GTSNPN and CDR2 SVGIG (reference sequence). Here the CDR3 reads CAWSSQRTGELFF. For the CDR3, the DNA is TGTGCCTGGAGTAGCCAGCGAACCGGGGAGCTGTTTTTT.

The chain joins TRBV7-9 to TRBJ1-5; D unclear. Looked up from germline, CDR1 is SEHNR and CDR2 is FQNEAQ (reference sequence). V gave up 5 bases and J gave up 0 bases, with 17 bases separating them. CDR3 length: 17 amino acids. The CDR3 DNA sequence: TGTGCCAGCAGCCGCGGGGTGGAAAGGACTAGCAATCAGCCCCAGCATTTT. It yields the protein CASSRGVERTSNQPQHF.

The DNA of the CDR3 is TGTGCCTGCGGACAGGGCGCTAGCACAGATACGCAGTATTTT. As protein: CACGQGASTDTQYF. The rearrangement uses TRBV30 and TRBJ2-3, with 8 bases lining up with TRBD1. The CDR3 is made up of 14 amino acids. CDR1 and CDR2 from the germline V gene are GTSNPN and SVGIG (reference sequence). With V trimmed by 6 bases and J by 0 bases, 5 bases remained unmatched.

The rearrangement joins TRBV28 to TRBJ2-3; D unclear. CDR1 is MDHEN and CDR2 is SYDVKM in the germline V gene. V lost 5 bases to trimming and J lost 1 base, with 4 bases between them. The length of the CDR3 is 12 residues. CDR3 nucleotides: TGTGCCAGCAGTGGGCGCACAGATACGCAGTATTTT. Protein: CASSGRTDTQYF. Using reference TRBV28 and TRBJ2-3 for the parts outside the CDR3, the full variable domain is DVKVTQSSRYLVKRTGEKVFLECVQDMDHENMFWYRQDPGLGLRLIYFSYDVKMKEKGDIPEGYSVSREKKERFSLILESASTNQTSMYLCASSGRTDTQYFGPGTRLTVL.

The chain combines TRBV4-2 with TRBJ1-1; D might be TRBD1 (5 bases). V lost 1 base to trimming and J lost 3 bases, with 12 bases between them. This CDR3 is built from 15 residues. Germline CDR1 and CDR2: LGHNA and YNFKEQ. The CDR3 loop is CASSQASGLHTEAFF. CDR3 sequence (DNA): TGTGCCAGCAGCCAAGCTTCGGGGCTACACACTGAAGCTTTCTTT.

The rearrangement joins TRBV12-5 to TRBJ1-1; D is perhaps TRBD1 (5 bases). The CDR3 contains 14 residues. Trimming removed 4 bases at V and 1 base at J, with 10 bases between. Germline V gene sequence: CDR1 LGHNT, CDR2 FRNRAP. In DNA, the CDR3 is TGTGCTAGTGGTTCGACTGGACAGAACACTGAAGCTTTCTTT. Protein: CASGSTGQNTEAFF.

The chain employs TRBV19 and TRBJ2-3; D unresolved. CDR1 and CDR2 from the germline V gene are LNHDA and SQIVND (reference sequence). There are 13 residues in the CDR3. V was trimmed by 6 bases and J by 1 base, leaving 8 bases between them. This chain's CDR3 is CASRGSGTDTQYF. In nucleotides, the CDR3 is TGTGCCAGTAGGGGCAGCGGCACAGATACGCAGTATTTT.

This chain connects TRBV7-2 to TRBJ2-3; D might be TRBD2 (5 bases). V lost 1 base, J lost 1 base, and 15 bases lay in between. The CDR3 is 17 amino acids. Germline V gene lookup returns CDR1 SGHTA and CDR2 FQGNSA. The CDR3 sequence: CASSLGTGIRGTDTQYF. The CDR3 bases are TGTGCCAGCAGCTTAGGGACGGGGATTAGAGGCACAGATACGCAGTATTTT. Full variable domain (missing parts from reference TRBV7-2 and TRBJ2-3): GAGVSQSPSNKVTEKGKDVELRCDPISGHTALYWYRQSLGQGLEFLIYFQGNSAPDKSGLPSDRFSAERTGGSVSTLTIQRTQQEDSAVYLCASSLGTGIRGTDTQYFGPGTRLTVL.